This T cell receptor (beta chain) was observed in a study of OX40 agonist ivuxolimab in advanced cancers. Whole-study context: Ivuxolimab is an agonistic anti-OX40 (CD134) antibody, and patients were treated with it. From about 23 to 85 years was the age range, with a mean of roughly 59 years, and about 83% were male. Earlier anti-PD-1, anti-PD-L1 or anti-CTLA-4 therapy was permitted; over 35% had received some.

Libraries were prepared by immunoSEQ multiplex PCR; TCRdb keeps only in-frame clonotypes and omits some of them. Of approximately 30,000 clones in the sample, roughly 80% were seen once. A remark on this clone: A much larger clone differs by one base, so this may be a read error.

Germline assignment: CDR1 SGHRS and CDR2 YFSETQ. This CDR3 is 14 amino acids long. Sequenced material: CD4+ or CD8+ T cells sorted from blood, taken in a trial of the OX40 agonist ivuxolimab. This chain links TRBV5-1 with TRBJ1-4; 9 positions agree with TRBD1. The sequence was obtained from an adult with an advanced solid tumor such as melanoma, head and neck, liver or kidney cancer. CDR3 coding DNA: TGCGTCAGCAGCCAGACAGGGGGACGGGGAAAACTGTTTTTT. It is translated as CVSSQTGGRGKLFF.